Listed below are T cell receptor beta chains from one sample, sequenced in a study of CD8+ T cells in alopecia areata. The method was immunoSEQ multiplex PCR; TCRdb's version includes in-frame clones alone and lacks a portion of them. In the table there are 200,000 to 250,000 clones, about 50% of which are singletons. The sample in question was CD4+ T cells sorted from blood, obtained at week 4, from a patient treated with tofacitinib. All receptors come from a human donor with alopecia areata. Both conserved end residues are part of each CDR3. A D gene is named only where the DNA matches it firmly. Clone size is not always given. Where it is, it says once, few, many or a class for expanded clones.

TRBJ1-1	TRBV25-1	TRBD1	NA	TGTGCCAGCAGTGACCCCTGGACAGGGGGGAACACTGAAGCTTTCTTT	CASSDPWTGGNTEAFF
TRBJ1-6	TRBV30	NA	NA	TGTGCCTGGAGTCCTCAGGGGTATTCACCCCTCCACTTT	CAWSPQGYSPLHF
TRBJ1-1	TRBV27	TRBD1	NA	TGTGCCAGCAGCGAAAGACAGGGCAGTACAGCTTTCTTT	CASSERQGSTAFF
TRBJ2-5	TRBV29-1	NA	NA	TGCAGCGGCGACAGTCCAGCGGGTCAAGAGACCCAGTACTTC	CSGDSPAGQETQYF
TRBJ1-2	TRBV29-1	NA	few	TGCAGCGTTGTAGCAGGATCGGACTATGGCTACACCTTC	CSVVAGSDYGYTF
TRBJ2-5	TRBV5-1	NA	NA	TGCGCCAGCAGCTTAGGAGTCCAAGAGACCCAGTACTTC	CASSLGVQETQYF
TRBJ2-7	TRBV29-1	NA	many	TGCAGCGTTGTCGGAAATGCCTACGAGCAGTACTTC	CSVVGNAYEQYF
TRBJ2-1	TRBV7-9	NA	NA	TGTGCCAGCAGCTTCGACCCGAGAGAGCAGTTCTTC	CASSFDPREQFF
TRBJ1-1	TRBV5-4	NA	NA	TGTGCCAGCAGCTTGGAAGGGGCCCGAAGTGAAGCTTTCTTT	CASSLEGARSEAFF
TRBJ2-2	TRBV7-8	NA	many	TGTGCCAGCAGCCTACGGACAGCGAACACCGGGGAGCTGTTTTTT	CASSLRTANTGELFF
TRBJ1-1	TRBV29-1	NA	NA	TGCAGCGTTGGCAGTGGGACTGAAGCTTTCTTT	CSVGSGTEAFF
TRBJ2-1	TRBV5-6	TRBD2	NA	TGTGCCAGCAGCCGATCTAGCGGATCCTACAATGAGCAGTTCTTC	CASSRSSGSYNEQFF
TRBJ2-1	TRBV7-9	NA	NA	TGTGCCAGCAGCTTATTGGAGGGATTGGTGAAGAATGAGCAGTTCTTC	CASSLLEGLVKNEQFF
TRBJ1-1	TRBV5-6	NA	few	TGTGCCAGCAGCCGGGGACCTGGGGAAGCTTTCTTT	CASSRGPGEAFF
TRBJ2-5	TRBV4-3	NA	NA	TGCGCCAGCAGCCAAGGCTTACATGGACAAGAGACCCAGTACTTC	CASSQGLHGQETQYF
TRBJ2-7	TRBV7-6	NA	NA	TGTGCCAGCAGCTTAAATGTTGGAGCGCAGTACTTC	CASSLNVGAQYF
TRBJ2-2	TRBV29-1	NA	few	TGCAGCGTTGAACCGCCGAACACCGGGGAGCTGTTTTTT	CSVEPPNTGELFF
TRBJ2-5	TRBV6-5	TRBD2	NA	TGTGCCAGCAGTTCTACTAGCGGGGGCCAGACCCAGTACTTC	CASSSTSGGQTQYF
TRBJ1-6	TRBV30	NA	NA	TGTGCCTGGAGTGTAGACCCACCTTACCATAATTCACCCCTCCACTTT	CAWSVDPPYHNSPLHF
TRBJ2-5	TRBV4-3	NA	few	TGCGCCAGCAGCCAAGATCGGGTGGGGGCGGAGACCCAGTACTTC	CASSQDRVGAETQYF
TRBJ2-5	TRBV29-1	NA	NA	TGCAGCGTTGGGTCATCCCAAGAGACCCAGTACTTC	CSVGSSQETQYF
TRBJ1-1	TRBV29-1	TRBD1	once	TGCAGCGTTCACCCAGGGGGCACTGAAGCTTTCTTT	CSVHPGGTEAFF
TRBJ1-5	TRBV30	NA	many	TGTGCCTGGGCCGGAGGGGACAATCAGCCCCAGCATTTT	CAWAGGDNQPQHF
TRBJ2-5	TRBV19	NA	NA	TGTGCCAGTAGCAGGGTCCTCCAAGAGACCCAGTACTTC	CASSRVLQETQYF
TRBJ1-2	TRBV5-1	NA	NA	TGCGCCAGCAGCTTGGGGACAGCCTATGGCTACACCTTC	CASSLGTAYGYTF
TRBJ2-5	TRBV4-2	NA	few	TGTGCCAGCAGCGGGCGAGGGGGCGGGGTCCAAGAGACCCAGTACTTC	CASSGRGGGVQETQYF
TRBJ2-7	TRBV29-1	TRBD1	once	TGCAGCGTTGAGGGACAGGCCACCTACGAGCAGTACTTC	CSVEGQATYEQYF
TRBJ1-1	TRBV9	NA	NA	TGTGCCAGCAGCGTCGGTTTGGCAGGGAGCACTGAAGCTTTCTTT	CASSVGLAGSTEAFF
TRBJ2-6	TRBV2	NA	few	TGTGCCAGCCAGGACAGCCCAACTGGGGCCAACGTCCTGACTTTC	CASQDSPTGANVLTF
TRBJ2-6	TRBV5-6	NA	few	TGTGCCAGCACCCGAATCGGGAGCTCTGGGGCCAACGTCCTGACTTTC	CASTRIGSSGANVLTF
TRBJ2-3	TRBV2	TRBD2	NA	TGTGCCAGCAGTCCTACTAGCGGGGACACAGATACGCAGTATTTT	CASSPTSGDTDTQYF
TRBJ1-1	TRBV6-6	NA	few	TGTGCCAGCAGGGACGCCGGGGAGGGCACTGAAGCTTTCTTT	CASRDAGEGTEAFF
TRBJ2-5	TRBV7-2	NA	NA	TGTGCCAGCAGCCGGAATTTTGGCGGGGAAGAGACCCAGTACTTC	CASSRNFGGEETQYF
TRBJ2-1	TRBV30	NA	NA	TGTGCCTGGAAGGGTTTCAAGGATTCCTACAATGAGCAGTTCTTC	CAWKGFKDSYNEQFF
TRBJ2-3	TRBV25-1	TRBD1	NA	TGTGCCAGCAGCCCAGGACAGGGTACGGCGCAGTATTTT	CASSPGQGTAQYF
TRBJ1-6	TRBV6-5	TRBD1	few	TGTGCCAGCAAGTCGCCGCAGGGGGCGAATTCACCCCTCCACTTT	CASKSPQGANSPLHF
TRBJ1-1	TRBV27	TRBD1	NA	TGTGCCAGCAGTGCCCTAACAGGGGTTCCTAAAGCTTTCTTT	CASSALTGVPKAFF
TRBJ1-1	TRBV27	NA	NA	TGTGCCAGCAGTTACAGGGAGGGCACTGAAGCTTTCTTT	CASSYREGTEAFF
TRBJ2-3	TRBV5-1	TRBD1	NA	TGCGCCAGCAGCGCGACAGGGGGTAGAACAGATACGCAGTATTTT	CASSATGGRTDTQYF
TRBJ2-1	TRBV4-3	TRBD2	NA	TGCGCCAGCAGCAGAACTAGCGGGGGGGCCGTTTATGAGCAGTTCTTC	CASSRTSGGAVYEQFF